A single sample gave rise to the 18 T cell receptor beta chains below, sequenced in a study of cytomegalovirus exposure and HLA in healthy donors. Both 60 Vbeta primers and 13 Jbeta primers went into the PCR. Profiled with immunoSEQ multiplex PCR; TCRdb holds only in-frame clones, not every one. The table has about 220,000 clones, approximately 79% seen once. The specimen was PBMCs. The receptors come from a male donor in good health and CMV-seronegative.

The J gene is TRBJ2-1, the V gene TRBV5-1; D is possibly TRBD2 (5 bases). The germline V and J ends were trimmed by 7 bases and 0 bases, with 8 bases remaining between them. This CDR3 spans 13 amino acids. Per germline, CDR1 SGHRS and CDR2 YFSETQ. CDR3 sequence (DNA): TGCGCCAGCCAACGGGGCTCCTACAATGAGCAGTTCTTC. Translation: CASQRGSYNEQFF.

The chain has TRBV25-1 and TRBJ1-1; D possibly corresponds to TRBD1 (5 bases). Germline-derived CDR1 and CDR2 are MGHDK and SYGVNS. V lost 1 base, J lost 1 base, and 10 bases lay in between. There are 15 residues in the CDR3. CDR3 nucleotide sequence: TGTGCCAGCAGTGAATCCGACAGAAAGAACACTGAAGCTTTCTTT. Translated, it gives CASSESDRKNTEAFF.

The rearrangement links TRBV5-1 to TRBJ2-7; 7 positions match TRBD1. The CDR3 totals 13 residues. The germline V gene has CDR1 SGHRS and CDR2 YFSETQ. V gave up 8 bases and J gave up 1 base; unmatched junction bases: 6. The CDR3 DNA sequence: TGCGCCAGTAGGGACAGCCCATCCTACGAGCAGTACTTC. Protein: CASRDSPSYEQYF.

V usage is TRBV6-5 and J usage is TRBJ1-4, with D possibly TRBD1 on 5 matching bases. This CDR3 region has 14 residues. Germline V gene sequence: CDR1 MNHEY, CDR2 SVGAGI. Between the trimmed V and J ends, which lost 3 bases and 7 bases, there was a span of 12 bases. CDR3 sequence (DNA): TGTGCCAGCAGTTATGATGCAGGGTTTGAAAAACTGTTTTTT. Encoded protein: CASSYDAGFEKLFF.

The chain couples TRBV5-1 to TRBJ1-1; the D gene is possibly TRBD1 (6 bases). The V gene's germline CDR1 is SGHRS and CDR2 YFSETQ. The V end lost 6 bases, the J end lost 5 bases, and 11 bases lay between the germline ends. The CDR3 totals 12 residues. Here the CDR3 DNA reads TGCGCCAGCAAACAGGGCTTTACTGAAGCTTTCTTT. It codes for CASKQGFTEAFF. The whole variable domain, filled in from reference TRBV5-1 and TRBJ1-1, reads KAGVTQTPRYLIKTRGQQVTLSCSPISGHRSVSWYQQTPGQGLQFLFEYFSETQRNKGNFPGRFSGRQFSNSRSEMNVSTLELGDSALYLCASKQGFTEAFFGQGTRLTVV.

The rearrangement uses TRBV18 and TRBJ2-5, with 7 bases aligning to TRBD1. The CDR3 is 12 amino acids. Trimming took 6 bases from V and 5 from J; bases not matched to a gene: 3. CDR1 is KGHSH, CDR2 LQKENI, per germline. This chain's CDR3 is CASSQTGETQYF. The DNA for the CDR3 is TGTGCCAGCTCCCAGACAGGGGAGACCCAGTACTTC.

This clone was seen more than once but under ten times. The chain is built from TRBV27 and TRBJ2-7; perhaps TRBD2 as D (5 bases). V lost 5 bases and J 4 bases, leaving 24 bases between the germline ends. Germline CDR1 MNHEY, CDR2 SMNVEV (reference sequence). This CDR3 comprises 17 residues. The DNA for the CDR3 is TGTGCCAGCAGTCAACGGGCGGGTGTTTCTGGGCGATACGAGCAGTACTTC. Translating it yields CASSQRAGVSGRYEQYF.

The chain uses TRBV5-5 and TRBJ2-7, with no clear D. The V gene lost 0 bases and the J gene lost 3 bases, with 10 bases spanning the gap. Per germline, CDR1 SGHKS and CDR2 YYEKEE (reference sequence). This CDR3 has 14 amino acids. CDR3 residues: CASSLGAGFYEQYF. The CDR3 nucleotides read TGTGCCAGCAGCTTGGGGGCAGGCTTCTACGAGCAGTACTTC.

V usage is TRBV19 and J usage is TRBJ1-1; D remains ambiguous. The V end was cut by 3 bases, the J end by 2 bases, with 7 bases between. The CDR3 spans 13 residues. Germline values: CDR1 LNHDA, CDR2 SQIVND (reference sequence). The CDR3 protein is CASSMRHNTEAFF. DNA for the CDR3: TGTGCCAGTAGTATGCGACACAACACTGAAGCTTTCTTT.

The chain uses TRBV13 and TRBJ2-7; TRBD1 might be the D (6 bases). The germline gives CDR1 PRHDT, CDR2 FYEKMQ (reference sequence). The V end lost 3 bases, the J end lost 4 bases, and 13 bases lay between the germline ends. CDR3 length: 14 amino acids. CDR3 loop: CASSLEQGGYEQYF. The CDR3 DNA reads as TGTGCCAGCAGCTTGGAACAGGGTGGGTACGAGCAGTACTTC. The full variable domain, in which reference TRBV13 and TRBJ2-7 provide the parts outside the CDR3, is AAGVIQSPRHLIKEKRETATLKCYPIPRHDTVYWYQQGPGQDPQFLISFYEKMQSDKGSIPDRFSAQQFSDYHSELNMSSLELGDSALYFCASSLEQGGYEQYFGPGTRLTVT.

This clone showed up just a few times. The rearrangement links TRBV7-9 to TRBJ1-1; unclear D gene. The CDR3 totals 13 residues. Trimming removed 5 bases from V and 1 base from J, with 8 bases in between. Germline V gene lookup returns CDR1 SEHNR and CDR2 FQNEAQ (reference sequence). This CDR3 is CASSKAGNTEAFF. In DNA, the CDR3 is TGTGCCAGCAGCAAAGCTGGGAACACTGAAGCTTTCTTT.

This rearrangement joins TRBV27 to TRBJ2-2; 10 bases line up with TRBD2. The length of the CDR3 is 15 residues. Losses at the gene ends were 2 bases for V and 6 bases for J; bases not matched to a gene: 3. Germline V CDR1 and CDR2: MNHEY, SMNVEV (reference sequence). The CDR3 DNA reads as TGTGCCAGCAGTTTACTAGCGGGAGTCGCCGGGGAGCTGTTTTTT. Amino acids: CASSLLAGVAGELFF.

The V call is TRBV25-1, the J call TRBJ1-5; no reliable D call. Germline-derived CDR1 and CDR2 are MGHDK and SYGVNS. Trimming shortened V by 6 bases and J by 0 bases, and 15 bases separated the two germline ends. The CDR3 has 16 residues. For the CDR3, the DNA is TGTGCCAGCAGCTCTGGCCAATCACGTAGCAATCAGCCCCAGCATTTT. Amino acid sequence: CASSSGQSRSNQPQHF.

The chain recombines TRBV25-1 with TRBJ1-1; D might be TRBD1 (6 bases). Germline V gene lookup returns CDR1 MGHDK and CDR2 SYGVNS. V gave up 9 bases and J gave up 4 bases, with 15 bases separating them. The CDR3 spans 13 residues. CDR3 amino acids: CASIPTGRTEAFF. CDR3 bases: TGTGCCAGTATCCCCACAGGGCGCACTGAAGCTTTCTTT.

The chain carries TRBV4-2 and TRBJ2-1; 9 positions match TRBD2. This CDR3 has 17 residues. Germline V lookup: CDR1 LGHNA, CDR2 YNFKEQ. V trimming: 0 bases; J trimming: 10 bases; junction bases outside the gene matches: 13. The CDR3 reads CASSQDKSGGGASEQFF. Here the CDR3 DNA reads TGTGCCAGCAGCCAAGATAAGTCCGGCGGGGGGGCATCGGAGCAGTTCTTC.

The J gene is TRBJ1-4, the V gene TRBV29-1, with a tentative D call TRBD1 (5 bases). The ends were cut back, 2 bases at V and 6 bases at J, with 19 bases in the middle. CDR3 size: 16 residues. Germline V gives CDR1 SQVTM, CDR2 ANQGSEA. The CDR3 DNA reads TGCAGCGTTGAAACCCCCATGGGGGGGAGAGATGAAAAACTGTTTTTT. This codes for CSVETPMGGRDEKLFF.

This sequence joins TRBV9 and TRBJ2-3; 11 nucleotides align to TRBD2. Losses at the gene ends were 4 bases for V and 3 bases for J; bases not matched to a gene: 4. Germline lookup yields CDR1 SGDLS and CDR2 YYNGEE. The CDR3 contains 15 residues. The CDR3 sequence is CASSLGLAGTDTQYF. The CDR3 nucleotides are TGTGCCAGCAGCCTAGGACTAGCGGGTACAGATACGCAGTATTTT.

This CDR3 reads CATAATSWETQYF. DNA for the CDR3: TGTGCCACCGCCGCGACTAGCTGGGAGACCCAGTACTTC. The chain couples TRBV19 to TRBJ2-5; TRBD2 agrees at 7 bases. In germline, CDR1 is LNHDA, CDR2 SQIVND (reference sequence). The CDR3 is 13 residues long. The V gene end was trimmed by 10 bases and the J gene end by 5 bases; junction bases not matched to a gene: 10.